Below are 32 T cell receptor beta chains sequenced from a single sample in a study of blood T cell repertoires in COVID-19. Assay: immunoSEQ multiplex PCR; the TCRdb copy retains only in-frame clones and omits some. The profile shows some 250,000 clones, 83% of them singletons. The material sequenced was peripheral blood. The receptor source for this set is a man older than 75 with acute or convalescent COVID-19.

The V gene is TRBV7-8, the J gene TRBJ1-5, with D possibly matching TRBD1 (5 bases). The CDR3 has 15 residues. V lost 1 base and J lost 6, with 13 bases in between. The germline V gene has CDR1 SGHVS and CDR2 FQNEAQ. The CDR3 nucleotides read TGTGCCAGCAGCTTAGAGAGGTTGGGGCCTCAGCCCCAGCATTTT. Amino acid sequence: CASSLERLGPQPQHF.

The chain carries TRBV7-9 and TRBJ2-7; TRBD2 agrees at 16 bases. Germline V CDR1 and CDR2: SEHNR, FQNEAQ (reference sequence). Unmatched junction bases numbered 4, after V lost 6 bases and J lost 2 bases. The CDR3 is made up of 16 amino acids. CDR3 residues: CASSAGTSGRAYEQYF. The CDR3, as DNA: TGTGCCAGCAGTGCCGGGACTAGCGGGAGGGCCTACGAGCAGTACTTC. The variable domain in full, with the rest retrieved from reference TRBV7-9 and TRBJ2-7, is DTGVSQNPRHKITKRGQNVTFRCDPISEHNRLYWYRQTLGQGPEFLTYFQNEAQLEKSRLLSDRFSAERPKGSFSTLEIQRTEQGDSAMYLCASSAGTSGRAYEQYFGPGTRLTVT.

The chain employs TRBV6-1 and TRBJ1-2; D is unclear. CDR3 length: 13 amino acids. V gave up 1 base and J gave up 7 bases, with 10 bases separating them. Germline CDR1 and CDR2: MNHNS and SASEGT. CDR3 sequence reads: CASSEGGPGGYTF. For the CDR3, the DNA is TGTGCCAGCAGTGAAGGAGGTCCCGGTGGCTACACCTTC.

The chain has TRBV11-2 and TRBJ1-1; 7 bases map to TRBD1. This CDR3 is 15 amino acids long. Germline CDR1 is SGHAT and CDR2 is FQNNGV. J was trimmed by 5 bases and V by 5 bases; bases with no gene match: 11. CDR3 protein: CASSPGVTGHTEAFF. Written as DNA, the CDR3 is TGTGCCAGCAGCCCGGGAGTGACAGGGCATACTGAAGCTTTCTTT.

The rearrangement links TRBV5-1 to TRBJ2-5; D remains ambiguous. Germline values: CDR1 SGHRS, CDR2 YFSETQ. Trimming removed 4 bases at V and 5 bases at J, with 9 bases between. The CDR3 is 12 residues long. The CDR3 sequence: CASSPAGETQYF. As DNA, the CDR3 is TGCGCCAGCAGCCCCGCCGGGGAGACCCAGTACTTC.

The chain employs TRBV10-3 and TRBJ2-1; TRBD2 agrees at 14 bases. V dropped 11 bases and J dropped 1; count of bases not matched to a gene: 10. This CDR3 region has 17 residues. CDR1 is ENHRY and CDR2 is SYGVKD in the germline V gene. DNA of the CDR3: TGTGCCTCCGGACTAGCGGGAGGACAAGGGTCCTACAATGAGCAGTTCTTC. Its protein is CASGLAGGQGSYNEQFF.

This clone was seen a few times. The chain links TRBV24-1 to TRBJ2-1; D may be TRBD2 (6 bases). The germline CDR1 and CDR2 sequences are KGHDR and SFDVKD. V was cut by 3 bases and J by 4 bases, with 12 bases left in between. CDR3 length: 15 amino acids. CDR3 sequence (DNA): TGTGCCACCAGTGATCTGGCGGCGGGGTACAATGAGCAGTTCTTC. Its protein is CATSDLAAGYNEQFF.

The genes are TRBV5-5 and TRBJ2-3; 8 positions match TRBD2. Germline trimming cut 5 bases from V and 2 bases from J; bases unmatched to any gene: 7. The CDR3 extends over 15 amino acids. Germline V gene lookup returns CDR1 SGHKS and CDR2 YYEKEE (reference sequence). The CDR3: CASSSSGSNTDTQYF. CDR3 nucleotide sequence: TGTGCCAGCAGTTCCAGCGGGAGTAACACAGATACGCAGTATTTT.

J is TRBJ2-3 and V is TRBV19, with TRBD2 as a possible D gene (5 bases). The V and J ends lost 2 bases and 2 bases respectively, with 11 bases between them. This CDR3 has 15 amino acids. Germline V gene sequence: CDR1 LNHDA, CDR2 SQIVND (reference sequence). CDR3 in DNA: TGTGCCAGTAGTATAACGCCGGGAATCACAGATACGCAGTATTTT. Translation: CASSITPGITDTQYF.

The table lists this clone with a few counts. At one of its ends the junction is not consistent with the germline gene, which may arise from a read error. The chain recombines TRBV19 with TRBJ1-2; D perhaps matches TRBD1 (6 bases). The CDR3 runs 13 residues. Germline V gives CDR1 LNHDA, CDR2 SQIVND (reference sequence). CDR3 in amino acids: CASSMATGIIYNF. The DNA of the CDR3 is TGTGCCAGTAGTATGGCAACAGGGATAATCTACAACTTC. The whole variable domain, remainder taken from reference TRBV19 and TRBJ1-2, is DGGITQSPKYLFRKEGQNVTLSCEQNLNHDAMYWYRQDPGQGLRLIYYSQIVNDFQKGDIAEGYSVSREKKESFPLTVTSAQKNPTAFYLCASSMATGIIYNFGSGTRLTVV.

This clone was counted a few times. V usage is TRBV9 and J usage is TRBJ1-4, with D hard to call. Trimming took 4 bases from V and 8 from J, leaving 18 bases between them. The germline CDR1 and CDR2 sequences are SGDLS and YYNGEE. This CDR3 comprises 15 residues. The DNA of the CDR3 is TGTGCCAGCAGCCCCGGGGTAGCGTCGTTCGAAAAACTGTTTTTT. This gives the protein CASSPGVASFEKLFF.

The chain joins TRBV14 to TRBJ2-5; TRBD2 aligns across 7 bases. CDR3 length: 14 residues. V shed 5 bases, J shed 9 bases, and the junction held 12 bases outside the gene matches. The V gene's germline CDR1 is SGHDN and CDR2 FVKESK. Here the CDR3 reads CASSNNERGGAQYF. CDR3 in DNA: TGTGCCAGCAGCAATAACGAGAGGGGAGGGGCCCAGTACTTC.

V gene TRBV7-6 combines with J gene TRBJ2-5, with TRBD2 matching 7 bases. The CDR3 sequence is 15 residues long. The V gene end was trimmed by 3 bases and the J gene end by 2 bases; junction bases not matched to a gene: 6. Germline CDR1 reads SGHVS; CDR2 reads FNYEAQ. The CDR3 coding sequence is TGTGCCAGCAGCTTGATTGGCGGGGGACAAGAGACCCAGTACTTC. Its translation is CASSLIGGGQETQYF.

The genes are TRBV3-1 (or the pseudogene TRBV3-2) and TRBJ2-4; a weak D match, TRBD2 (5 bases). The germline gives CDR1 LGHDT, CDR2 YNNKEL (reference sequence). The V gene lost 3 bases and the J gene lost 2 bases, with 11 bases spanning the gap. The CDR3 runs to 15 residues. The CDR3 DNA sequence: TGTGCCAGCAGCCATGGGAGTGGGTCCAAAAACATTCAGTACTTC. Its protein product is CASSHGSGSKNIQYF.

This chain uses TRBV1 with TRBJ2-2; the listed D gene, TRBD2, was not tested against the DNA. TRBV1 is a pseudogene. There are 14 residues in the CDR3. The DNA for the CDR3 is TGCACCAGCAGCCAACTACGGGGCACCGGGGAGCTGTTTTTT. This gives the protein CTSSQLRGTGELFF.

The rearrangement links TRBV2 to TRBJ2-1; D may be TRBD1 (6 bases). This CDR3 is 15 amino acids long. The germline gives CDR1 SNHLY, CDR2 FYNNEI. V lost 7 bases and J lost 6, with 19 bases in between. The DNA of the CDR3 is TGTGCCAGCACCCAAGACAGGTTGGGGGCCAATGAGCAGTTCTTC. It yields the protein CASTQDRLGANEQFF.

This chain links TRBV3-1 (or the pseudogene TRBV3-2) with TRBJ2-2, with D possibly matching TRBD2 (6 bases). The CDR3 totals 14 residues. Trimming cost V 4 bases and J 8 bases, with 14 bases left between them. Germline lookup yields CDR1 LGHDT and CDR2 YNNKEL (reference sequence). The CDR3 DNA follows: TGTGCCAGCAGCCGAGAAGCGGGCCAGGGGGAGCTGTTTTTT. It encodes CASSREAGQGELFF.

J is TRBJ2-7 and V is TRBV7-9, with no clear D. The CDR3 consists of 13 residues. V was shortened by 2 bases and J by 0 bases, with 5 bases between the two germline ends. CDR1 SEHNR and CDR2 FQNEAQ come from the germline V gene (reference sequence). The CDR3 DNA reads as TGTGCCAGCAGCTTATCGGGCTCCTACGAGCAGTACTTC. It codes for CASSLSGSYEQYF.

The genes are TRBV7-9 and TRBJ2-2; 8 nucleotides match TRBD1. V lost 6 bases and J lost 1; bases outside the gene matches: 1. Germline V gene sequence: CDR1 SEHNR, CDR2 FQNEAQ (reference sequence). This CDR3 comprises 14 residues. In nucleotides, the CDR3 is TGTGCCAGCAGAGGGACAGGGAACACCGGGGAGCTGTTTTTT. As protein: CASRGTGNTGELFF.

The chain links TRBV6-5 to TRBJ1-2; 7 bases line up with TRBD1. Germline V gene sequence: CDR1 MNHEY, CDR2 SVGAGI. CDR3 length: 16 amino acids. The V segment lost 4 bases and the J segment 0 bases; nucleotides outside the gene matches: 8. DNA of the CDR3: TGTGCCAGCAGTTGGGACAGCCCCTTAGCTAACTATGGCTACACCTTC. Its protein product is CASSWDSPLANYGYTF.

This chain joins TRBV29-1 and TRBJ2-1, with D uncertain. V was trimmed by 6 bases and J by 2 bases, leaving 11 bases between them. In germline, CDR1 is SQVTM, CDR2 ANQGSEA. The CDR3 length is 13 residues. CDR3 residues: CSVLRGTYNEQFF. CDR3 in DNA: TGCAGCGTCCTTCGCGGTACCTACAATGAGCAGTTCTTC.

The chain is built from TRBV2 and TRBJ2-7; the match to TRBD2 covers 9 bases. CDR3 size: 13 residues. J gave up 7 bases and V 11 bases, and 12 bases lay outside the gene matches. Looked up from germline, CDR1 is SNHLY and CDR2 is FYNNEI. The CDR3 sequence is CAGALERGVEQYF. In DNA form, the CDR3 reads TGTGCCGGGGCACTCGAGCGGGGGGTTGAGCAGTACTTC.

This clone showed up just once. The rearrangement joins TRBV19 to TRBJ2-6, with 8 bases that match TRBD1. The trim removed 5 bases at V and 0 bases at J, leaving 6 bases unmatched. Per germline, CDR1 LNHDA and CDR2 SQIVND (reference sequence). This CDR3 is built from 17 residues. CDR3 sequence: CASSDDRGISGANVLTF. The CDR3 nucleotides read TGTGCCAGTAGTGACGACAGGGGAATCTCTGGGGCCAACGTCCTGACTTTC.

The V call is TRBV7-3, the J call TRBJ2-5; 11 bases map to TRBD2. With 6 bases clipped from V and 4 bases from J, the junction kept 10 bases outside the gene matches. Germline assignment: CDR1 SGHTA and CDR2 FQGTGA. This CDR3 region has 16 residues. CDR3 nucleotide sequence: TGTGCCAGCAGTTTGGGGACTAGCGGTTCAGGAGAGACCCAGTACTTC. It specifies CASSLGTSGSGETQYF.

This sequence joins TRBV28 and TRBJ1-6; D unclear. Trimming removed 2 bases from V and 12 bases from J, with 14 bases in between. This CDR3 comprises 14 residues. Germline V gene data show CDR1 as MDHEN and CDR2 as SYDVKM. CDR3 nucleotides: TGTGCCAGCAGTTTACCAAGATCAGAACGACCCCTCCACTTT. Amino acids: CASSLPRSERPLHF.

The J gene is TRBJ2-2, the V gene TRBV14; possible D gene TRBD2, 5 bases. Trimming took 4 bases from V and 2 from J, leaving 8 bases between them. CDR3 size: 14 residues. Germline assignment: CDR1 SGHDN and CDR2 FVKESK. This chain's CDR3 is CASSRGSNTGELFF. DNA for the CDR3: TGTGCCAGCAGCCGCGGGTCAAACACCGGGGAGCTGTTTTTT.

In its sample, this clone was seen once. The chain is built from TRBV24-1 and TRBJ1-3; D is unclear. V was clipped by 9 bases and J by 0 bases, with 20 bases between them. Germline V gene data show CDR1 as KGHDR and CDR2 as SFDVKD. There are 17 residues in the CDR3. CDR3 sequence reads: CATRNDTFYPSGNTIYF. The CDR3 bases are TGTGCCACCCGAAATGACACCTTTTACCCCTCTGGAAACACCATATATTTT.

The chain uses TRBV28 and TRBJ1-3, with D tentatively TRBD1 (5 bases). Germline-derived CDR1 and CDR2 are MDHEN and SYDVKM. V lost 7 bases and J 0 bases, leaving 16 bases between the germline ends. This CDR3 has 16 amino acids. CDR3 residues: CASTTQATRSGNTIYF. Written as DNA, the CDR3 is TGTGCCAGCACCACACAGGCGACCCGCTCTGGAAACACCATATATTTT.

This rearrangement joins TRBV9 to TRBJ2-2, with a possible D match to TRBD2 (5 bases). The CDR3 has 13 amino acids. The V and J ends lost 5 bases and 4 bases respectively, with 9 bases between them. CDR1 is SGDLS and CDR2 is YYNGEE in the germline V gene. The CDR3 sequence is CASSKAATGELFF. CDR3 coding DNA: TGTGCCAGCAGTAAAGCGGCCACCGGGGAGCTGTTTTTT. The full variable domain, completed using reference TRBV9 and TRBJ2-2, is DSGVTQTPKHLITATGQRVTLRCSPRSGDLSVYWYQQSLDQGLQFLIQYYNGEERAKGNILERFSAQQFPDLHSELNLSSLELGDSALYFCASSKAATGELFFGEGSRLTVL.

This clone was detected only once. The V and J genes are TRBV19 and TRBJ2-7; TRBD2 might be the D (7 bases). There are 15 residues in the CDR3. V was trimmed by 10 bases and J by 3 bases, leaving 22 bases between them. CDR1 and CDR2 from the germline V gene are LNHDA and SQIVND (reference sequence). Here the CDR3 DNA reads TGTGCCACCCTAAGTCCGGGGGGCGGTGGCTACGAGCAGTACTTC. This sequence encodes CATLSPGGGGYEQYF.

The CDR3 DNA sequence: TGCGCCAGCAGCTTGGACCCCGGGGCCGGGGAGCTGTTTTTT. It codes for CASSLDPGAGELFF. V is TRBV5-1 and J is TRBJ2-2; TRBD2 might be the D (5 bases). V lost 0 bases, J lost 6 bases, and 9 bases lay in between. Germline CDR1 and CDR2: SGHRS and YFSETQ. The length of the CDR3 is 14 residues.

J is TRBJ1-1 and V is TRBV5-1; D is ambiguous. The V and J ends lost 7 bases and 3 bases respectively, with 13 bases between them. The CDR3 runs 13 residues. CDR1 is SGHRS and CDR2 is YFSETQ in the germline V gene. The CDR3 bases are TGCGCCAGCGGTCCGGGAACAGACACTGAAGCTTTCTTT. Its protein product is CASGPGTDTEAFF.